This record concerns one T cell receptor beta chain sequence. The sample originates from a study of OX40 agonist ivuxolimab in advanced cancers. Overall study: Clinicians treated patients with ivuxolimab, an agonistic anti-OX40 (CD134) antibody. Having had anti-PD-1, anti-PD-L1 or anti-CTLA-4 therapy before was allowed, and roughly 39% had some.

Per the germline V gene, CDR1 is SGHTA and CDR2 is FQGNSA. This CDR3 comprises 16 residues. V lost 3 bases, J lost 1 base, and 5 bases stayed unmatched. Profiled with immunoSEQ multiplex PCR; TCRdb holds only in-frame clones, not every one. The table shows under 95,000 clones, with 84% occurring only once. Sequenced here: CD4+ or CD8+ T cells sorted from blood, sampled in a trial of the OX40 agonist ivuxolimab. The clonotype was recovered from an adult with an advanced solid tumor such as melanoma, head and neck, liver or kidney cancer. The rearrangement links TRBV7-2 to TRBJ2-3; 9 nucleotides agree with TRBD2. CDR3 sequence: CASSFSSGDRTDTQYF. The CDR3 DNA sequence: TGTGCCAGCAGCTTTTCTAGCGGGGACCGCACAGATACGCAGTATTTT.